This T cell receptor (beta chain) was sequenced for a study of radiotherapy plus CTLA-4 blockade in lung cancer. General observations from the study: With interferon-beta, early dynamics of blood T cell clones were reported to best predict response. An expansion of tumor-derived TCR clones occurred in blood after radiotherapy plus ipilimumab.

Sequencing used immunoSEQ multiplex PCR; TCRdb keeps in-frame clones, though not all of them. The sample contains tens of thousands of clones, 78% of which appear only once. The V and J ends lost 0 bases and 2 bases, in that order; junction bases with no gene match: 3. The V gene's germline CDR1 is SGDLS and CDR2 YYNGEE. The CDR3 is 16 residues long. As regards this clone: Its matching antigen is unknown.

Focal radiation with ipilimumab CTLA-4 blockade was given to patients with chemo-refractory metastatic non-small-cell lung cancer. This specimen was peripheral blood, taken from a patient treated with radiotherapy plus ipilimumab. The rearrangement uses TRBV9 and TRBJ2-5; 11 nucleotides line up with TRBD1. This sequence originates from a human donor with non-small cell lung cancer who had a partial response to radiotherapy plus ipilimumab. Some clones in this sample may be carry-over from other donors' samples. Written as DNA, the CDR3 is TGTGCCAGCAGCGTAGGGACAGGGGGCCTTCAAGAGACCCAGTACTTC. This codes for CASSVGTGGLQETQYF.